This paragraph reports one T cell receptor beta chain. The antigen remains unidentified. Each of the CD4+ naive, central memory, regulatory and stem cell-like memory populations was sorted via CD45RO/CCR7/CD25/CD127/CD95/CD27. The data derive from a study of beta chain features in type 1 diabetes. Overall study: No patient-donor differences in age, gender, total cells or subset yield. Across the samples, 90 million to 120 million sorted cells were examined in total. Points from the study as a whole: For type 1 diabetes patients, VDJ junctions showed fewer insertions and more deletions. Shorter TCRB CDR3s, moderately but significantly so, were found in Type 1 diabetes patients in all four CD4+ subsets.

CDR3 length equals 15 residues. Germline assignment: CDR1 LNHDA and CDR2 SQIVND (reference sequence). V gave up 7 bases and J gave up 5 bases; unmatched junction bases: 9. Investigators reverse transcribed all isolated RNA, so they sequenced expressed TCRB transcripts. TCRdb's table, derived via immunoSEQ multiplex PCR, lists solely in-frame clones and lacks some. Among about 170,000 clones listed, around 7.9% were seen once. The clonotype originates from a man in his late teens or twenties with type 1 diabetes. The rearrangement joins TRBV19 to TRBJ2-3, with 10 bases lining up with TRBD1. The sequencing input was central memory CD4+ T cells from blood. The chain's CDR3 is CASTGDRGGIDTQYF. As DNA, the CDR3 is TGTGCCAGTACCGGGGACAGGGGCGGTATAGATACGCAGTATTTT.